The source of this T cell receptor (beta chain) is a study of T-cell memory formation after mild COVID-19. Study-wide points: Shrinking CD4+ clones were chiefly CM and EM; CD8+ ones were chiefly EMRA.

The CDR3 length is 14 residues. Trimming left V 6 bases short and J 9 bases short, with 21 bases between. The germline CDR1 and CDR2 sequences are MNHEY and SVGEGT. Employing constant-segment primers, 5'RACE generated TCR alpha and TCR beta cDNA libraries bearing sample barcodes and UMIs. TCRdb recomputed calls from the 5' RACE reads with MiXCR, one row per CDR3 protein. The sample lists about 340,000 distinct CDR3 sequences; more than 15% were seen once. This clonotype was seen a handful of times. What it binds is not known. The chain has TRBV6-2 or TRBV6-3 and TRBJ2-7; weak D call: TRBD1 (6 bases). This clonotype was sampled from a man aged 18 to 30 who had mild COVID-19 (a few samples of this study predate the infection). Cell type and time point are not known. Input material: PBMCs or a T cell subset sorted from them (not recorded which). The DNA of the CDR3 is TGTGCCAGCAGGGACGGACAGAGCCGAACCGGGCAGTACGTC. Amino acids: CASRDGQSRTGQYV.